Listed below are T cell receptor beta chains from one sample, sequenced in a study of identical twins. TCRdb reanalysed the 5' RACE reads using MiXCR and keeps one entry per CDR3 protein. Of 200,000 to 250,000 distinct CDR3 sequences listed, around 8.1% were seen once; the top ten hold about 1.9%. These same data were also listed under a study on yellow fever vaccine responses in identical twins.

Sequenced sample: memory (CD45RO+) T cells sorted from blood. The receptors here all came from a woman between 18 and 29 years old in good health. The CDR3 runs from the conserved cysteine through the conserved F or W. Clone sizes are given selectively: once, few, many, or a class where the clone is expanded.

NA TRBV11-2 CASNTGAKSSYNEQFF
many TRBV5-1 CASSLRGGGGTEAFF
NA TRBV20-1 CSAPRPSNTEAFF
many TRBV6-2/TRBV6-3 CASSYVGANTEAFF
NA TRBV12-3/TRBV12-4 CASSPAGTGTDTQYF
NA TRBV29-1 CSVEGTSGGTASTDTQYF
few TRBV6-2/TRBV6-3 CASSYVRAPNTGELFF
few TRBV6-1 CASNPTGLREQYF
few TRBV10-3 CAIFAGDGYTF
few TRBV20-1 CSARDIASNIYEQYF
NA TRBV29-1 CSGGQGGGQTQYF
NA TRBV6-1 CASRGYSNQPQHF
NA TRBV4-2 CASSQEGYEQYF
many TRBV6-5 CASSYSGDRATSTGELFF
NA TRBV7-2 CASSPPIYQETQYF
NA TRBV6-5 CASTLSTAQANTGELFF
few TRBV28 CASRRGVSYNSPLHF